The 18 T cell receptor beta chains below were found in one sample sequenced in a study of lymphopenia after photon versus proton radiotherapy. Sequencing used immunoSEQ multiplex PCR; TCRdb keeps in-frame clones, though not all of them. The sample lists tens of thousands of clones, about 88% occurring once. The sample was peripheral blood, taken from a patient treated with proton-based radiotherapy. The receptors stem from a woman aged 70-85 years with pancreatic cancer. Some clones in this sample may be carry-over from other donors' samples.

The chain is built from TRBV28 and TRBJ1-2, with D possibly being TRBD1 (5 bases). Looked up from germline, CDR1 is MDHEN and CDR2 is SYDVKM. The CDR3 spans 13 residues. The V end lost 4 bases, the J end lost 2 bases, and 8 bases lay between the germline ends. The CDR3 DNA follows: TGTGCCAGCAGTTGGCGGGGCAACTATGGCTACACCTTC. This encodes CASSWRGNYGYTF.

The V and J genes are TRBV9 and TRBJ1-2; TRBD1 agrees at 11 bases. The CDR3 consists of 16 residues. V gave up 3 bases and J gave up 4 bases; unmatched junction bases: 8. Germline assignment: CDR1 SGDLS and CDR2 YYNGEE. The CDR3 region has the DNA TGTGCCAGCAGCGGATTGGACAGGGGGCACGGCTATGGCTACACCTTC. This translates into CASSGLDRGHGYGYTF. Full variable domain (outside the CDR3, taken from reference TRBV9 and TRBJ1-2): DSGVTQTPKHLITATGQRVTLRCSPRSGDLSVYWYQQSLDQGLQFLIQYYNGEERAKGNILERFSAQQFPDLHSELNLSSLELGDSALYFCASSGLDRGHGYGYTFGSGTRLTVV.

The V gene is TRBV5-6, the J gene TRBJ1-1; weak D call: TRBD1 (5 bases). In germline, CDR1 is SGHDT, CDR2 YYEEEE. This CDR3 has 15 amino acids. The V end was cut by 1 base, the J end by 3 bases, with 13 bases between. The CDR3 spells CASSLLKGTYTEAFF. CDR3 in DNA: TGTGCCAGCAGCTTGTTAAAGGGGACTTACACTGAAGCTTTCTTT.

This clone came up once. The chain links TRBV14 to TRBJ2-5; TRBD1 matches 8 bases. Trimming cost V 1 base and J 7 bases; bases outside gene matches: 8. Germline V gene lookup returns CDR1 SGHDN and CDR2 FVKESK. The CDR3 sequence is 15 residues long. CDR3 in amino acids: CASSQVVGTGGTQYF. CDR3 DNA sequence: TGTGCCAGCAGCCAAGTAGTGGGGACAGGAGGGACCCAGTACTTC.

The J gene is TRBJ1-1, the V gene TRBV28, with D tentatively TRBD1 (6 bases). From germline, CDR1 is MDHEN and CDR2 SYDVKM. The CDR3 covers 15 residues. Deletions cut 5 bases from V and 5 bases from J, with 18 bases between. The CDR3 protein is CASSPPGQRGTEAFF. As DNA, the CDR3 is TGTGCCAGCAGTCCCCCTGGACAGCGAGGTACTGAAGCTTTCTTT.

The V call is TRBV10-3, the J call TRBJ2-1; perhaps TRBD1 as D (6 bases). Per germline, CDR1 ENHRY and CDR2 SYGVKD. V gave up 6 bases and J gave up 6 bases, with 12 bases separating them. This CDR3 contains 13 residues. CDR3 amino acids: CAIRSTGTNEQFF. The CDR3 nucleotides are TGTGCCATCAGGTCCACAGGGACCAATGAGCAGTTCTTC.

V gene TRBV10-3 combines with J gene TRBJ1-1; 8 nucleotides align to TRBD1. Germline assignment: CDR1 ENHRY and CDR2 SYGVKD. This CDR3 has 14 amino acids. After removal of 4 bases from V and 1 base from J, the junction contained 2 bases not matched to a gene. The CDR3 DNA is TGTGCCATCAGTGGGGGACAGGCGAACACTGAAGCTTTCTTT. Encoded protein: CAISGGQANTEAFF.

The chain recombines TRBV5-1 with TRBJ2-3, with 8 bases matching TRBD2. The germline gives CDR1 SGHRS, CDR2 YFSETQ. This CDR3 spans 16 amino acids. V shed 2 bases and J 6 bases; nucleotides not matched to a gene: 11. The DNA of the CDR3 is TGCGCCAGCAGCTTTCGGGGAAGCGGGAGTCAGGATACGCAGTATTTT. Protein: CASSFRGSGSQDTQYF. The full variable domain, in which reference TRBV5-1 and TRBJ2-3 provide the parts outside the CDR3, is KAGVTQTPRYLIKTRGQQVTLSCSPISGHRSVSWYQQTPGQGLQFLFEYFSETQRNKGNFPGRFSGRQFSNSRSEMNVSTLELGDSALYLCASSFRGSGSQDTQYFGPGTRLTVL.

The rearrangement uses TRBV7-2 and TRBJ2-7; TRBD1 aligns across 7 bases. Trimming took 7 bases from V and 2 from J; bases not matched to a gene: 11. CDR3 size: 15 residues. Germline assignment: CDR1 SGHTA and CDR2 FQGNSA. The CDR3 sequence: CASTKRWGQTYEQYF. The CDR3 bases are TGTGCCAGCACCAAACGGTGGGGACAGACCTACGAGCAGTACTTC.

J is TRBJ2-3 and V is TRBV19; 8 positions agree with TRBD2. The CDR3 is 14 residues long. CDR1 is LNHDA and CDR2 is SQIVND in the germline V gene (reference sequence). Unmatched junction bases numbered 3, after V lost 7 bases and J lost 0 bases. CDR3 in DNA: TGTGCCAGTAACCGGGGGGGGAGCACAGATACGCAGTATTTT. Amino acids: CASNRGGSTDTQYF.

The chain carries TRBV19 and TRBJ2-1, with 11 bases fitting TRBD1. CDR1 and CDR2 from the germline V gene are LNHDA and SQIVND (reference sequence). The V and J ends lost 3 bases and 9 bases, in that order; junction bases with no gene match: 10. The CDR3 consists of 16 residues. CDR3 nucleotides: TGTGCCAGTAGTATGATTCTAGGACAGGGGGCGGTTGAGCAGTTCTTC. Encoded protein: CASSMILGQGAVEQFF.

The J gene is TRBJ1-2, the V gene TRBV28, with 10 bases lining up with TRBD1. V lost 5 bases to trimming and J lost 5 bases; unmatched junction nucleotides: 5. Per germline, CDR1 MDHEN and CDR2 SYDVKM. The CDR3 length is 14 residues. The CDR3 loop reads CASSHRDRGYGYTF. CDR3 sequence (DNA): TGTGCCAGCAGTCACCGGGACAGGGGTTATGGCTACACCTTC.

This chain uses TRBV14 with TRBJ2-1, with TRBD1 identical over 10 bases. V lost 0 bases and J lost 3; bases outside the gene matches: 5. Germline values: CDR1 SGHDN, CDR2 FVKESK. The CDR3 totals 17 residues. CDR3 DNA: TGTGCCAGCAGCCAAGAAGGGACAGGGGTTTACTACAATGAGCAGTTCTTC. It translates to CASSQEGTGVYYNEQFF.

This clone is a singleton in its sample. V and J are TRBV30 and TRBJ2-2, with 7 bases lining up with TRBD1. The germline V gene has CDR1 GTSNPN and CDR2 SVGIG (reference sequence). J was trimmed by 6 bases and V by 7 bases; bases with no gene match: 17. The CDR3 sequence is 16 residues long. Written as DNA, the CDR3 is TGTGCCTCCAGGAAAGGGGGCCCAGTAAATGCCGGGGAGCTGTTTTTT. The encoded protein is CASRKGGPVNAGELFF.

J is TRBJ1-1 and V is TRBV28; 9 bases fit TRBD1. Per the germline V gene, CDR1 is MDHEN and CDR2 is SYDVKM. V lost 6 bases and J lost 4; bases outside the gene matches: 9. The CDR3 consists of 15 residues. The CDR3 is CASRPGTGGSTEAFF. In DNA, the CDR3 is TGTGCCAGCAGGCCTGGTACAGGGGGCAGCACTGAAGCTTTCTTT.

The rearrangement links TRBV7-2 to TRBJ2-7; tentative D call: TRBD1 (5 bases). The CDR3 is 16 residues long. V lost 1 base to trimming and J lost 0 bases, with 13 bases between them. Looked up from germline, CDR1 is SGHTA and CDR2 is FQGNSA. The CDR3 is CASSLVATEASYEQYF. The CDR3 DNA reads TGTGCCAGCAGCTTAGTTGCGACAGAGGCCTCCTACGAGCAGTACTTC.

The CDR3 protein is CAWKKRGTGNTIYF. CDR3 coding DNA: TGTGCCTGGAAAAAGCGGGGAACTGGAAACACCATATATTTT. The V and J genes are TRBV30 and TRBJ1-3; D not resolved. This CDR3 spans 14 amino acids. CDR1 GTSNPN and CDR2 SVGIG come from the germline V gene (reference sequence). Trimming removed 4 bases at V and 2 bases at J, with 12 bases between.

This chain joins TRBV7-9 and TRBJ1-1; D may be TRBD1 (5 bases). The CDR3 has 16 residues. Trimming cost V 4 bases and J 11 bases, with 26 bases left between them. Looked up from germline, CDR1 is SEHNR and CDR2 is FQNEAQ (reference sequence). The CDR3 here is CASSSQGTPSERDAFF. The CDR3 nucleotides are TGTGCCAGCAGCTCTCAAGGGACGCCTTCCGAGCGGGATGCTTTCTTT.